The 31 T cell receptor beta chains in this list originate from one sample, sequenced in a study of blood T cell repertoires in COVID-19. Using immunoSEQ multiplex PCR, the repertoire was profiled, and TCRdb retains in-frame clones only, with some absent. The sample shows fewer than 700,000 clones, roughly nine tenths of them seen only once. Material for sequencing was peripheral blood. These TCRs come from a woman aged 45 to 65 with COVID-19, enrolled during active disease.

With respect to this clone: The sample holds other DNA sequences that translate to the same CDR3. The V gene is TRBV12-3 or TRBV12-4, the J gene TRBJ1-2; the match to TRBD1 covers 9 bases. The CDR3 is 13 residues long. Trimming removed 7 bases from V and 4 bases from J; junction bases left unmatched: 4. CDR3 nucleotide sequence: TGTGCCAGCACGGACAGGGGTGGCTATGGCTACACCTTC. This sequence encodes CASTDRGGYGYTF.

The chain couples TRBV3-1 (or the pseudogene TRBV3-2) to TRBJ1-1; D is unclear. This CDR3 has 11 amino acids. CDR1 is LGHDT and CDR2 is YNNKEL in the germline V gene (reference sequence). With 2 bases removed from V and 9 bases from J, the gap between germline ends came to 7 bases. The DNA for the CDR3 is TGTGCCAGCAGCCAAATGCGCCAAGCTTTCTTT. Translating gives CASSQMRQAFF.

The CDR3 loop reads CASSRTGANRSGNTIYF. The CDR3 coding sequence is TGTGCCAGCAGTCGGACAGGGGCTAATCGGTCTGGAAACACCATATATTTT. J is TRBJ1-3 and V is TRBV28; the match to TRBD1 covers 9 bases. The germline V gene has CDR1 MDHEN and CDR2 SYDVKM. The CDR3 totals 17 residues. With V trimmed by 5 bases and J by 1 base, 9 bases remained unmatched.

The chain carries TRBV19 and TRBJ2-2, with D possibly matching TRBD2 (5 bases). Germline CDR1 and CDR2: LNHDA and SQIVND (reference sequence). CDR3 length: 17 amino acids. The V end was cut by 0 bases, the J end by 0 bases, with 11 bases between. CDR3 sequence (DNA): TGTGCCAGTAGTATAGAGTCGGCTAGCACGAACACCGGGGAGCTGTTTTTT. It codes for CASSIESASTNTGELFF.

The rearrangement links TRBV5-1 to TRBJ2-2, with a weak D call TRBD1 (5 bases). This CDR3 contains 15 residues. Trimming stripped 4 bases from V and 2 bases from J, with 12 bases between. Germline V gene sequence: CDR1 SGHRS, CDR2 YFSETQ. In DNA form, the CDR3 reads TGCGCCAGCAGCCCGATACAGGAAAACACCGGGGAGCTGTTTTTT. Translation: CASSPIQENTGELFF.

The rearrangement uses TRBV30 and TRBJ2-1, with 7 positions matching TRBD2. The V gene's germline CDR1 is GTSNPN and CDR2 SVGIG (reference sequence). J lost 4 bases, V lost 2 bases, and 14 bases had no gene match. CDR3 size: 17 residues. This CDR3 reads CAWSRRWASGRYNEQFF. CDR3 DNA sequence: TGTGCCTGGAGTCGAAGGTGGGCTAGCGGTCGATACAATGAGCAGTTCTTC.

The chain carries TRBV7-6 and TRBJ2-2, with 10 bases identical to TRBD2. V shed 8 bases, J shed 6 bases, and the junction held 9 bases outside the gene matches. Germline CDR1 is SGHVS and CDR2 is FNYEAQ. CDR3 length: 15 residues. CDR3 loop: CASWRLAGAPGELFF. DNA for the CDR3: TGTGCCAGCTGGCGTCTAGCGGGGGCCCCCGGGGAGCTGTTTTTT.

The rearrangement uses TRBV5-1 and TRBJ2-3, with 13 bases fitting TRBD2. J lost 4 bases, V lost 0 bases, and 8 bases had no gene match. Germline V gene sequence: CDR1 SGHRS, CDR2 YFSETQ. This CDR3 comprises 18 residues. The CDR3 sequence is CASSLAATSGGAADTQYF. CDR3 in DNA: TGCGCCAGCAGCTTGGCCGCAACTAGCGGGGGGGCGGCAGATACGCAGTATTTT.

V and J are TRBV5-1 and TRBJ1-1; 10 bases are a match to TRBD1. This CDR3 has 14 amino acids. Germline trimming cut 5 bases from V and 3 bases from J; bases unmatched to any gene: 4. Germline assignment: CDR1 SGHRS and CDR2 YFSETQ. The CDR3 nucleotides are TGCGCCAGCAGGTCCGGGACAGGGGACACTGAAGCTTTCTTT. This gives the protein CASRSGTGDTEAFF.

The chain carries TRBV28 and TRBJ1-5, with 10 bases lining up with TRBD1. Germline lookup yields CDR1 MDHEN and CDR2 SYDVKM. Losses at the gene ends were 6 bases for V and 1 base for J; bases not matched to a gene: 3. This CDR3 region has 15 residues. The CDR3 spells CASRDRGHSNQPQHF. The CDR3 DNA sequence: TGTGCCAGCAGAGACAGGGGGCACAGCAATCAGCCCCAGCATTTT.

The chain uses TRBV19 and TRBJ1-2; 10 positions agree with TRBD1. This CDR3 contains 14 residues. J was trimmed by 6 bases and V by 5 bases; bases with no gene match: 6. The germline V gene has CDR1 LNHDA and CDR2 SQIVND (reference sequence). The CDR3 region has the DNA TGTGCCAGTAGTCCACCTGGGACAGGGGATGGCTACACCTTC. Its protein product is CASSPPGTGDGYTF.

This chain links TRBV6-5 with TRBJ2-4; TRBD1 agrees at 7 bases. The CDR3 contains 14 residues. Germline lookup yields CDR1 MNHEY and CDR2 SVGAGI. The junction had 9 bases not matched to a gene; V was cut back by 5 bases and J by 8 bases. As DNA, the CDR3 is TGTGCCAGCAGTCCAGACAGGGCATTCGACATTCAGTACTTC. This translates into CASSPDRAFDIQYF.

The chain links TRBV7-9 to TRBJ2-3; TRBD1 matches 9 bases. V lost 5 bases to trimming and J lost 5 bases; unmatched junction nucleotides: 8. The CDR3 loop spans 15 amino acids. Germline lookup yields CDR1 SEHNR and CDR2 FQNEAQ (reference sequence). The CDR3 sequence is CASSPSGTGLDTQYF. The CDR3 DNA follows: TGTGCCAGCAGCCCGTCCGGGACAGGGCTAGATACGCAGTATTTT.

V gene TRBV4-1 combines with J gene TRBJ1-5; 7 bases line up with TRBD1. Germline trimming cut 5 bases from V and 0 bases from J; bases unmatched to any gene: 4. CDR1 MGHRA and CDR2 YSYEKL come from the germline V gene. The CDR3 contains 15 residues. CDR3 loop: CASSLQGLSNQPQHF. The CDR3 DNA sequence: TGCGCCAGCAGCTTACAGGGGCTTAGCAATCAGCCCCAGCATTTT.

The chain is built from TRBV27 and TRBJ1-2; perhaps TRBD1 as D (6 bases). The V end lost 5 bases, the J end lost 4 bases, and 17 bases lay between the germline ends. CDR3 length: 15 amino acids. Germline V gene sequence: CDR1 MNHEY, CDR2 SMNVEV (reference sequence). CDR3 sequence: CASSIGGASVYGYTF. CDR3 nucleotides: TGTGCCAGCAGTATCGGGGGGGCTAGTGTCTATGGCTACACCTTC.

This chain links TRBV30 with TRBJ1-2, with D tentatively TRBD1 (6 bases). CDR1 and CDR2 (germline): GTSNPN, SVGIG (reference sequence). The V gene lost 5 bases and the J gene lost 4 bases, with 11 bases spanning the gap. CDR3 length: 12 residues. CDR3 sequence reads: CAWAPRGYGYTF. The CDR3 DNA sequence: TGTGCCTGGGCCCCCAGGGGCTATGGCTACACCTTC. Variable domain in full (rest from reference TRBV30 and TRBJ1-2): SQTIHQWPATLVQPVGSPLSLECTVEGTSNPNLYWYRQAAGRGLQLLFYSVGIGQISSEVPQNLSASRPQDRQFILSSKKLLLSDSGFYLCAWAPRGYGYTFGSGTRLTVV.

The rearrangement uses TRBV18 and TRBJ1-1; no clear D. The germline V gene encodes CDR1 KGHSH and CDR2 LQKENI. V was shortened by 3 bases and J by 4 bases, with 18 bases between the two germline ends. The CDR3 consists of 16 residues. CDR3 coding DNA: TGTGCCAGCTCACCCACGAGCGGTGGCCCAGGCACTGAAGCTTTCTTT. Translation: CASSPTSGGPGTEAFF.

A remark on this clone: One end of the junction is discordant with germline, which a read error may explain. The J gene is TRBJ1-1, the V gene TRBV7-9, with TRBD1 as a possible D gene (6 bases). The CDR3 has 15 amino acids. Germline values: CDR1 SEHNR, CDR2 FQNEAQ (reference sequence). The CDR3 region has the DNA TGTGCCAGCAGCCTAGCTCAGGGGAGTCGGGCTGAAGCTTTCTTT. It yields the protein CASSLAQGSRAEAFF.

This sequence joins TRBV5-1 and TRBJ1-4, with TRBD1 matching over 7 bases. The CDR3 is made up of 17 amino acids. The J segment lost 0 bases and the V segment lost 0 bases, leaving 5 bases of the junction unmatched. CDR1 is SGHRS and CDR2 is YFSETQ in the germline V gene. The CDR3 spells CASSLGGQLSTNEKLFF. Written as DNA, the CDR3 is TGCGCCAGCAGCTTGGGGGGACAGCTATCAACTAATGAAAAACTGTTTTTT.

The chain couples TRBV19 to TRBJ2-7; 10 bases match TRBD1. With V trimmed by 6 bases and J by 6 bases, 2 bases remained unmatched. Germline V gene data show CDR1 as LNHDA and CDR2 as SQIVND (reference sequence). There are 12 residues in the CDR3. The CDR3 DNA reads TGTGCCAGTAGGACAGGGGGCGCCGAGCAGTACTTC. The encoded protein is CASRTGGAEQYF.

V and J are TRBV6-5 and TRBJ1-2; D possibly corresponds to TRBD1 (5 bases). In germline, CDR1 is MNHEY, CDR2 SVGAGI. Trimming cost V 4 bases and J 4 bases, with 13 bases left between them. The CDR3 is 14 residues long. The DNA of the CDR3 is TGTGCCAGCAGTTCAGGGTCTCGTACCTATGGCTACACCTTC. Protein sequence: CASSSGSRTYGYTF.

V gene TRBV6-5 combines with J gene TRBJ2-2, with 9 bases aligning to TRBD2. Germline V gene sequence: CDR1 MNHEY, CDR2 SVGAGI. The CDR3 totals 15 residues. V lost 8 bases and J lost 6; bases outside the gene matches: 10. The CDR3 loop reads CASHSGGYGPGELFF. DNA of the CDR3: TGTGCCAGCCACAGCGGGGGGTACGGACCCGGGGAGCTGTTTTTT.

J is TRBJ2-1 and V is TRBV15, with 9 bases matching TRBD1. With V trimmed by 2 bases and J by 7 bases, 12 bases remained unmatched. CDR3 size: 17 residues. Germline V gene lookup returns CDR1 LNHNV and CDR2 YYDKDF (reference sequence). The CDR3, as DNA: TGTGCCACCAGCAGATCACGGGACAGGGAATTTCGAAATGAGCAGTTCTTC. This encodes CATSRSRDREFRNEQFF.

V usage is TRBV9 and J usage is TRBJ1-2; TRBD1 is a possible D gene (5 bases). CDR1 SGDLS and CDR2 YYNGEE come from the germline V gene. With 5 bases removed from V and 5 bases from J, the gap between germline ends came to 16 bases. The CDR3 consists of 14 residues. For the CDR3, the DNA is TGTGCCAGCAGGTCCCCGGGGGGGTCTTATGGCTACACCTTC. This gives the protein CASRSPGGSYGYTF.

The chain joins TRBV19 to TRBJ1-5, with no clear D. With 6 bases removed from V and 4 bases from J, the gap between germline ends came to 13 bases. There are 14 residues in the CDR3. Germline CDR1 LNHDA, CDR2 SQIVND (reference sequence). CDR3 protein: CASSARGGNQPQHF. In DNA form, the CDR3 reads TGTGCCAGTAGCGCACGGGGTGGGAATCAGCCCCAGCATTTT. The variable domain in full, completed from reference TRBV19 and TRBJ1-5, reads DGGITQSPKYLFRKEGQNVTLSCEQNLNHDAMYWYRQDPGQGLRLIYYSQIVNDFQKGDIAEGYSVSREKKESFPLTVTSAQKNPTAFYLCASSARGGNQPQHFGDGTRLSIL.

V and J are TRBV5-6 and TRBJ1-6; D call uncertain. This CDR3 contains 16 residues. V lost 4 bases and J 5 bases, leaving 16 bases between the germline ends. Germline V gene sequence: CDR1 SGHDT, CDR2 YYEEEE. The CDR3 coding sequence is TGTGCCAGCAGCGCAACCCCAGGCCCTCATAATTCACCCCTCCACTTT. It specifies CASSATPGPHNSPLHF.

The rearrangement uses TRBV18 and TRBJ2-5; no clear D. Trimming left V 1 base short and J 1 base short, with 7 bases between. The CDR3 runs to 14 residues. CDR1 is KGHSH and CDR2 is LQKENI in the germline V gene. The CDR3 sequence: CASSPQASQETQYF. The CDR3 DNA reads TGTGCCAGCTCACCACAGGCTAGCCAAGAGACCCAGTACTTC.

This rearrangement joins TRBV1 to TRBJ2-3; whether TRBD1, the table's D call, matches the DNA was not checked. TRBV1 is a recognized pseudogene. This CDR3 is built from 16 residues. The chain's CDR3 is CTSSQDRGFGTDTQYF. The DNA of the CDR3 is TGCACCAGCAGCCAAGATAGGGGTTTCGGCACAGATACGCAGTATTTT.

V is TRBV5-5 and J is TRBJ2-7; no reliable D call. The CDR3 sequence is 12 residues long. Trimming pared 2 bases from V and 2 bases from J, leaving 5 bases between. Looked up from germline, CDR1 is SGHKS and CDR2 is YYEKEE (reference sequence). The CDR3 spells CASSFGPYEQYF. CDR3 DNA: TGTGCCAGCAGCTTTGGGCCCTACGAGCAGTACTTC.

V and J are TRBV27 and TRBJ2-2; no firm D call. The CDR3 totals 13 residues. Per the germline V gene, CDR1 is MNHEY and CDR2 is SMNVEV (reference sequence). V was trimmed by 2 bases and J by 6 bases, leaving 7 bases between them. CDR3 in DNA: TGTGCCAGCAGTTTAGTGGTAGCCGGGGAGCTGTTTTTT. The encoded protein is CASSLVVAGELFF.

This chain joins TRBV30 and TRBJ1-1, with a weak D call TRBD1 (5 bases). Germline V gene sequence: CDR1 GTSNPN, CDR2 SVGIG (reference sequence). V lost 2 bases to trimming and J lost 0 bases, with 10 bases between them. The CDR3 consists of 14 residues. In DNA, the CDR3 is TGTGCCTGGAGTCCGACAGCCATGAACACTGAAGCTTTCTTT. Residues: CAWSPTAMNTEAFF.